This TCR beta chain was identified in a study of cytomegalovirus exposure and HLA in healthy donors. Findings and limits, study-wide: CMV antigen specificity of three CMV-associated chains was confirmed in vitro. Researchers counted roughly 150 TCR beta chains as cytomegalovirus-associated. Rarity held for most TCR sequences, but there were some public TCRs that occurred in many donors.

Assay: immunoSEQ multiplex PCR; the TCRdb copy retains only in-frame clones and omits some. The sample records over 200,000 clones, roughly 85% being singletons. It was the approximately 130-subject validation cohort, separate from the approximately 620-subject first cohort, to which the donors belonged. With respect to this clone: Antigen: not known.

Germline CDR1 and CDR2: PRHDT and FYEKMQ (reference sequence). Trimming took 1 base from V and 4 from J, leaving 6 bases between them. The CDR3 has 13 residues. The chain recombines TRBV13 with TRBJ2-3, with D possibly matching TRBD1 (5 bases). The sample taken for sequencing was PBMCs. This receptor was taken from a woman aged 18 to 35 in good health and CMV-seronegative. CDR3 coding DNA: TGTGCCAGCAGCTTAGCAGGGTCAGATACGCAGTATTTT. Translated, it gives CASSLAGSDTQYF.